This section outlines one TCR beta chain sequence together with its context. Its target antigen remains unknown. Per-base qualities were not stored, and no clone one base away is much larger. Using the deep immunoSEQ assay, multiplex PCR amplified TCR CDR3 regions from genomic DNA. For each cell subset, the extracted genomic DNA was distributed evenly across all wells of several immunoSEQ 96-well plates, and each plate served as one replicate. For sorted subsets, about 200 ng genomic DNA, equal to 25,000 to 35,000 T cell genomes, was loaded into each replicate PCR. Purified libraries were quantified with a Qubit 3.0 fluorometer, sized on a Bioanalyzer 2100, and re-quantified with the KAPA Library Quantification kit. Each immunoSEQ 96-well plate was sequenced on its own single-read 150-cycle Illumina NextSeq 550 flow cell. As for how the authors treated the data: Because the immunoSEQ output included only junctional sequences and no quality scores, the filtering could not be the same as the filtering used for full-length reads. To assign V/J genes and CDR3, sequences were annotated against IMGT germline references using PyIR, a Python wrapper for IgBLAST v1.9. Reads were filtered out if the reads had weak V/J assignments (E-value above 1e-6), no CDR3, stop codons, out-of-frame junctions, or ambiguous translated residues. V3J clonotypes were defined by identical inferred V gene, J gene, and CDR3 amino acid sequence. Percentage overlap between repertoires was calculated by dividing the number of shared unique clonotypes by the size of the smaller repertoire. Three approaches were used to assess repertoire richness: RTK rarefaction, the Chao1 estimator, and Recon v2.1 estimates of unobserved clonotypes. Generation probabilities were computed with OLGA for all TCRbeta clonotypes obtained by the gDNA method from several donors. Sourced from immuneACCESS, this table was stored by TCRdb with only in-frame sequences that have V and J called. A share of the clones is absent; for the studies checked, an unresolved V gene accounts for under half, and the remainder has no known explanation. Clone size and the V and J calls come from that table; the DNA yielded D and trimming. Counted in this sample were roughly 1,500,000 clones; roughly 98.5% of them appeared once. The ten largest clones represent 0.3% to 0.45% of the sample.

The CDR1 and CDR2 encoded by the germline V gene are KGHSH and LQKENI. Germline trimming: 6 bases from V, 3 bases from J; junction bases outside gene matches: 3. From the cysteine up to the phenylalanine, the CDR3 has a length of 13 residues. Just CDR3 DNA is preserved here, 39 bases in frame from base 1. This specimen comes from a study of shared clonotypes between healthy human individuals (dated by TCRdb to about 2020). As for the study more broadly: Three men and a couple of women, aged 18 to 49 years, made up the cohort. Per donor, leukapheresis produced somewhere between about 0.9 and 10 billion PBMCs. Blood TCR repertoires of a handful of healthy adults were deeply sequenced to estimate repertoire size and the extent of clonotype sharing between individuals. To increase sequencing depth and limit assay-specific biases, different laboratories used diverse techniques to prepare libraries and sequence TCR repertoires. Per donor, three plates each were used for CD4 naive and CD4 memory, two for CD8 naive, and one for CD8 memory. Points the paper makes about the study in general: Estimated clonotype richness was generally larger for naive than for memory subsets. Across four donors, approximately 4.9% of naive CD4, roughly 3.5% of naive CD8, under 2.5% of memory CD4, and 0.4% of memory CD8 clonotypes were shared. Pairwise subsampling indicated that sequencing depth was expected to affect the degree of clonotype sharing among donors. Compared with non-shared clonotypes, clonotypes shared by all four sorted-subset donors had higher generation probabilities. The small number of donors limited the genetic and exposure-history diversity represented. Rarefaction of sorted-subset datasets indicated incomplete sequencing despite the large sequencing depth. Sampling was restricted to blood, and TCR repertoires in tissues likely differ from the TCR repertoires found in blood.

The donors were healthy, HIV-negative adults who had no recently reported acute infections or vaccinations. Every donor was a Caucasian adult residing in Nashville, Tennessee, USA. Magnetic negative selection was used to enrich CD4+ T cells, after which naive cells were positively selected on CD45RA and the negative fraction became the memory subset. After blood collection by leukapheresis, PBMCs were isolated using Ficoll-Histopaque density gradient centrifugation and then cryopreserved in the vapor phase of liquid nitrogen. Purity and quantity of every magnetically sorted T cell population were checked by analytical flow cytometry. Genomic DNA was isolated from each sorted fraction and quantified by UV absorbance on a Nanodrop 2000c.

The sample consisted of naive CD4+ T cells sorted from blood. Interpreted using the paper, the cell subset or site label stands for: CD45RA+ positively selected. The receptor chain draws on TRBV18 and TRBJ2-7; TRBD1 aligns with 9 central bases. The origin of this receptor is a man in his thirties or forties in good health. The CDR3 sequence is CASSRDRVYEQYF. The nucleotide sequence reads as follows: TGTGCCAGCTCGCGGGACAGGGTCTACGAGCAGTACTTC.